The rows below give T cell receptor beta chains drawn from one sample of a study of T cell repertoires in cytomegalovirus infection. In TCRdb, the reads were re-called with MiXCR into one record per CDR3 protein. The sample consists of hundreds of thousands of distinct CDR3 sequences, around 31% of them appearing once. Which antigens these TCRs recognize remains unknown. This specimen consisted of cultured PBMCs, obtained from culture after CMV antigen stimulation. The receptors shown here come from a human donor in good health (CMV status not recorded). Some clones in this sample may be carry-over from other donors' samples. CDR3s include the opening cysteine and the closing phenylalanine or tryptophan. The order of the fields is clone size, J gene, D gene, V gene, CDR3 protein, CDR3 DNA. D genes are given only for firm matches. The size of a clone is reported for some rows only, either as once, few or many, or as a class for expanded clones.

clone_size: .
j_call: TRBJ2-7
d_call: .
v_call: TRBV4-1
cdr3_aa: CASSPGVRGRLPYEQYF
cdr3_nt: TGCGCCAGCAGCCCAGGCGTGCGGGGTCGACTACCCTACGAGCAGTACTTC

clone_size: .
j_call: TRBJ2-7
d_call: TRBD1
v_call: TRBV7-4
cdr3_aa: CASSADRGFRRGYEQYF
cdr3_nt: TGTGCCAGCAGCGCGGACAGGGGGTTCCGCCGTGGTTACGAGCAGTACTTC

clone_size: .
j_call: TRBJ2-7
d_call: TRBD2
v_call: TRBV6-5
cdr3_aa: CASSGGSGSMSYEQYF
cdr3_nt: TGTGCCAGCAGTGGTGGTAGCGGGAGTATGTCCTACGAGCAGTACTTC

clone_size: .
j_call: TRBJ2-2
d_call: .
v_call: TRBV5-1
cdr3_aa: CASSFGGITGELFF
cdr3_nt: TGCGCCAGCAGCTTCGGGGGTATCACCGGGGAGCTGTTTTTT

clone_size: .
j_call: TRBJ1-1
d_call: TRBD1
v_call: TRBV18
cdr3_aa: CASSLGGQGDTEAFF
cdr3_nt: TGTGCCAGCTCACTCGGGGGACAGGGGGACACTGAAGCTTTCTTT

clone_size: few
j_call: TRBJ2-3
d_call: .
v_call: TRBV4-1
cdr3_aa: CASSPGVADITDTQYF
cdr3_nt: TGCGCCAGCAGCCCTGGGGTAGCGGACATCACAGATACGCAGTATTTT

clone_size: .
j_call: TRBJ2-5
d_call: .
v_call: TRBV12-3/TRBV12-4
cdr3_aa: CASLEDQETQYF
cdr3_nt: TGTGCCAGCCTGGAGGACCAAGAGACCCAGTACTTC

clone_size: .
j_call: TRBJ2-2
d_call: TRBD2
v_call: TRBV4-3
cdr3_aa: CASSQDLWGGRGGTGELFF
cdr3_nt: TGCGCCAGCAGCCAAGACCTCTGGGGGGGGAGAGGTGGCACCGGGGAGCTGTTTTTT

clone_size: few
j_call: TRBJ2-1
d_call: TRBD1
v_call: TRBV27
cdr3_aa: CASSFTDRAYNEQFF
cdr3_nt: TGTGCCAGCAGTTTCACAGACAGGGCCTACAATGAGCAGTTCTTC

clone_size: few
j_call: TRBJ1-1
d_call: .
v_call: TRBV5-4
cdr3_aa: CASSLRGELTEAFF
cdr3_nt: TGTGCCAGCAGCTTGCGGGGAGAACTCACTGAAGCTTTCTTT

clone_size: many
j_call: TRBJ1-4
d_call: TRBD1
v_call: TRBV12-3/TRBV12-4
cdr3_aa: CASSPGQGASEKLFF
cdr3_nt: TGTGCCAGCAGCCCGGGACAGGGTGCTTCAGAAAAACTGTTTTTT

clone_size: many
j_call: TRBJ2-4
d_call: .
v_call: TRBV7-8
cdr3_aa: CASSLGGIGWSIQYF
cdr3_nt: TGTGCCAGCAGCTTAGGTGGGATCGGGTGGTCCATTCAGTACTTC

clone_size: .
j_call: TRBJ2-7
d_call: .
v_call: TRBV11-1
cdr3_aa: CASSWRFRGEQYF
cdr3_nt: TGTGCCAGCAGCTGGCGATTTAGAGGCGAGCAGTACTTC

clone_size: .
j_call: TRBJ2-7
d_call: .
v_call: TRBV28
cdr3_aa: CASTGLGPYEQYF
cdr3_nt: TGTGCCAGCACCGGCCTGGGCCCCTACGAGCAGTACTTC

clone_size: .
j_call: TRBJ2-1
d_call: TRBD2
v_call: TRBV19
cdr3_aa: CASCGTSGRTGRQFF
cdr3_nt: TGTGCCAGTTGCGGGACTAGCGGGAGAACGGGGCGGCAGTTCTTC

clone_size: many
j_call: TRBJ2-1
d_call: TRBD2
v_call: TRBV7-2
cdr3_aa: CASSALAGAYNEQFF
cdr3_nt: TGTGCCAGCAGCGCTCTAGCGGGGGCCTACAATGAGCAGTTCTTC

clone_size: .
j_call: TRBJ2-2
d_call: TRBD2
v_call: TRBV6-5
cdr3_aa: CASNRRALADNTGELFF
cdr3_nt: TGTGCCAGCAACCGACGAGCACTAGCGGACAACACCGGGGAGCTGTTTTTT

clone_size: .
j_call: TRBJ2-5
d_call: .
v_call: TRBV7-2
cdr3_aa: CASARGQETQYF
cdr3_nt: TGTGCCAGCGCCAGGGGCCAAGAGACCCAGTACTTC

clone_size: .
j_call: TRBJ2-7
d_call: .
v_call: TRBV18
cdr3_aa: CASSPMDIYEQYF
cdr3_nt: TGTGCCAGCTCTCCAATGGACATCTACGAGCAGTACTTC

clone_size: .
j_call: TRBJ2-3
d_call: .
v_call: TRBV11-2
cdr3_aa: CASSTIGDTQYF
cdr3_nt: TGTGCCAGCAGCACGATCGGGGATACGCAGTATTTT

clone_size: .
j_call: TRBJ2-3
d_call: .
v_call: TRBV19
cdr3_aa: CASSHLSPDTQYF
cdr3_nt: TGTGCCAGTAGTCATCTCTCCCCAGATACGCAGTATTTT

clone_size: .
j_call: TRBJ2-7
d_call: TRBD2
v_call: TRBV27
cdr3_aa: CASSLIGLASYEQYF
cdr3_nt: TGTGCCAGCAGTTTAATCGGACTAGCCTCCTACGAGCAGTACTTC

clone_size: many
j_call: TRBJ2-5
d_call: TRBD2
v_call: TRBV7-2
cdr3_aa: CASSYQRGQETQYF
cdr3_nt: TGTGCCAGCAGCTACCAGCGGGGGCAAGAGACCCAGTACTTC

clone_size: .
j_call: TRBJ2-7
d_call: TRBD1
v_call: TRBV11-2
cdr3_aa: CASSYTSGQGAYEQYF
cdr3_nt: TGTGCCAGCAGCTACACCTCCGGACAGGGGGCCTACGAGCAGTACTTC

clone_size: many
j_call: TRBJ1-5
d_call: TRBD1
v_call: TRBV7-2
cdr3_aa: CASSMGQGYYQPQHF
cdr3_nt: TGTGCCAGCAGCATGGGACAGGGGTATTATCAGCCCCAGCATTTT

clone_size: few
j_call: TRBJ1-2
d_call: .
v_call: TRBV5-1
cdr3_aa: CASSYTAGDYGYTF
cdr3_nt: TGCGCCAGCAGTTATACCGCAGGGGACTATGGCTACACCTTC

clone_size: .
j_call: TRBJ1-2
d_call: .
v_call: TRBV15
cdr3_aa: CATSRREQGSYGYTF
cdr3_nt: TGTGCCACCAGCAGACGGGAGCAGGGCTCCTATGGCTACACCTTC

clone_size: .
j_call: TRBJ1-1
d_call: .
v_call: TRBV2
cdr3_aa: CASSVNGAHMNTEAFF
cdr3_nt: TGTGCCAGCAGTGTCAACGGGGCCCACATGAACACTGAAGCTTTCTTT

clone_size: .
j_call: TRBJ2-7
d_call: .
v_call: TRBV19
cdr3_aa: CASSMGTSFGDEQNF
cdr3_nt: TGTGCCAGTAGTATGGGGACAAGCTTCGGCGACGAGCAGAACTTC

clone_size: .
j_call: TRBJ2-1
d_call: .
v_call: TRBV12-3/TRBV12-4
cdr3_aa: CASSPSGGSSYNEQFF
cdr3_nt: TGTGCCAGCAGTCCATCCGGAGGGAGCTCCTACAATGAGCAGTTCTTC

clone_size: .
j_call: TRBJ2-3
d_call: TRBD2
v_call: TRBV27
cdr3_aa: CASSPTGGSSTDTQYF
cdr3_nt: TGTGCCAGCAGCCCCACCGGCGGGAGTAGCACAGATACGCAGTATTTT

clone_size: few
j_call: TRBJ2-1
d_call: .
v_call: TRBV5-4
cdr3_aa: CASSLELNSDEQFF
cdr3_nt: TGTGCCAGCAGCTTGGAGCTTAATAGCGATGAGCAGTTCTTC

clone_size: .
j_call: TRBJ1-4
d_call: TRBD1
v_call: TRBV10-3
cdr3_aa: CASTQGAGKEKLFF
cdr3_nt: TGTGCCAGTACCCAGGGGGCAGGGAAGGAAAAACTGTTTTTT

clone_size: many
j_call: TRBJ1-1
d_call: TRBD1
v_call: TRBV7-8
cdr3_aa: CASSSDRAWNTEAFF
cdr3_nt: TGTGCCAGCAGCTCCGACAGGGCTTGGAACACTGAAGCTTTCTTT

clone_size: many
j_call: TRBJ1-1
d_call: TRBD1
v_call: TRBV7-2
cdr3_aa: CASSFLGQGFTEAFF
cdr3_nt: TGTGCCAGCAGCTTCCTGGGACAGGGTTTCACTGAAGCTTTCTTT

clone_size: many
j_call: TRBJ2-7
d_call: TRBD2
v_call: TRBV12-3/TRBV12-4
cdr3_aa: CASSFSGSPLKQYF
cdr3_nt: TGTGCCAGCAGTTTCAGCGGGAGCCCCTTAAAGCAGTACTTC

clone_size: .
j_call: TRBJ2-1
d_call: .
v_call: TRBV20-1
cdr3_aa: CSATLAYNEQFF
cdr3_nt: TGCAGTGCAACACTGGCCTACAATGAGCAGTTCTTC

clone_size: .
j_call: TRBJ2-1
d_call: TRBD2
v_call: TRBV5-6
cdr3_aa: CASSFGTSGINEQFF
cdr3_nt: TGTGCCAGCAGCTTTGGGACTAGCGGGATAAATGAGCAGTTCTTC

clone_size: .
j_call: TRBJ1-1
d_call: .
v_call: TRBV29-1
cdr3_aa: CSVVEGMNTEAFF
cdr3_nt: TGCAGCGTTGTGGAGGGGATGAACACTGAAGCTTTCTTT

clone_size: .
j_call: TRBJ2-1
d_call: .
v_call: TRBV27
cdr3_aa: CASSLDPRSYNEQFF
cdr3_nt: TGTGCCAGCAGTTTGGATCCGCGCTCCTACAATGAGCAGTTCTTC

clone_size: few
j_call: TRBJ2-1
d_call: .
v_call: TRBV7-9
cdr3_aa: CASSLGLEYNEQFF
cdr3_nt: TGTGCCAGCAGCTTGGGTCTAGAGTACAATGAGCAGTTCTTC

clone_size: once
j_call: TRBJ2-5
d_call: .
v_call: TRBV4-1
cdr3_aa: CASSQDLGTQYF
cdr3_nt: TGCGCCAGCAGCCAAGATCTGGGGACCCAGTACTTC

clone_size: few
j_call: TRBJ2-7
d_call: .
v_call: TRBV7-2
cdr3_aa: CASSPSDYSYEQYF
cdr3_nt: TGTGCCAGCAGCCCGTCGGACTACTCCTACGAGCAGTACTTC

clone_size: .
j_call: TRBJ2-7
d_call: .
v_call: TRBV4-3
cdr3_aa: CASSQDGGTSYEQYF
cdr3_nt: TGCGCCAGCAGCCAAGATGGCGGGACCTCCTACGAGCAGTACTTC

clone_size: few
j_call: TRBJ1-1
d_call: .
v_call: TRBV7-2
cdr3_aa: CASSLAGQRGAFF
cdr3_nt: TGTGCCAGCAGCTTAGCTGGGCAGAGGGGAGCTTTCTTT

clone_size: .
j_call: TRBJ1-2
d_call: .
v_call: TRBV20-1
cdr3_aa: CARPYSYYGYTF
cdr3_nt: TGCGCGAGACCCTACTCGTACTATGGCTACACCTTC

clone_size: .
j_call: TRBJ1-1
d_call: .
v_call: TRBV20-1
cdr3_aa: CSARTGNTEAFF
cdr3_nt: TGCAGTGCTAGAACTGGGAACACTGAAGCTTTCTTT

clone_size: .
j_call: TRBJ2-2
d_call: .
v_call: TRBV5-4
cdr3_aa: CASSYTGSGGELFF
cdr3_nt: TGTGCCAGCAGCTACACAGGATCGGGCGGGGAGCTGTTTTTT

clone_size: .
j_call: TRBJ2-7
d_call: .
v_call: TRBV7-2
cdr3_aa: CASSLDPNSYEQYF
cdr3_nt: TGTGCCAGCAGCTTAGACCCAAACTCCTACGAGCAGTACTTC

clone_size: many
j_call: TRBJ2-5
d_call: .
v_call: TRBV7-2
cdr3_aa: CASSLGPIQETQYF
cdr3_nt: TGTGCCAGCAGCTTAGGGCCCATCCAAGAGACCCAGTACTTC

clone_size: few
j_call: TRBJ1-5
d_call: TRBD1
v_call: TRBV4-1
cdr3_aa: CASSQGPGTGGFQPQHF
cdr3_nt: TGCGCCAGCAGCCAGGGGCCCGGGACAGGGGGCTTTCAGCCCCAGCATTTT